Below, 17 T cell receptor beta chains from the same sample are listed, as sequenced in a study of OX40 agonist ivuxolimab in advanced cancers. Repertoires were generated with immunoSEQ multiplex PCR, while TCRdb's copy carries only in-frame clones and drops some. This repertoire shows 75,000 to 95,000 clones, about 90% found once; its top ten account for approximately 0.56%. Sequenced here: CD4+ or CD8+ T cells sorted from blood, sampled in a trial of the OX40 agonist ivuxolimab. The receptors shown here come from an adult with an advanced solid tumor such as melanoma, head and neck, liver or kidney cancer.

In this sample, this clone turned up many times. This CDR3 is CASSYGLRQPQHF. DNA of the CDR3: TGTGCCAGCAGTTACGGGCTTCGTCAGCCCCAGCATTTT. The gene calls are TRBV6-5 and TRBJ1-5; D is uncertain. Deletions cut 2 bases from V and 6 bases from J, with 8 bases between. In germline, CDR1 is MNHEY, CDR2 SVGAGI. This CDR3 has 13 residues.

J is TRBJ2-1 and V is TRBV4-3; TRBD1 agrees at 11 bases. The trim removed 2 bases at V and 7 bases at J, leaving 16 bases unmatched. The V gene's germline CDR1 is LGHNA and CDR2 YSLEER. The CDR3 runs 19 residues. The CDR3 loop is CASSQRSSSGTGGVNEQFF. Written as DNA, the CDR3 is TGCGCCAGCAGCCAACGGTCTAGCTCCGGGACAGGGGGTGTGAATGAGCAGTTCTTC.

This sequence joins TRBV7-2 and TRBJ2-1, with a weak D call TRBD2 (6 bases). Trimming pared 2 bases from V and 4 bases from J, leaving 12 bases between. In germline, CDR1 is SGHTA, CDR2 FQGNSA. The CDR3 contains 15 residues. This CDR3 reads CASSLSGTPYNEQFF. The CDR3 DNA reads TGTGCCAGCAGCTTAAGTGGGACTCCATACAATGAGCAGTTCTTC.

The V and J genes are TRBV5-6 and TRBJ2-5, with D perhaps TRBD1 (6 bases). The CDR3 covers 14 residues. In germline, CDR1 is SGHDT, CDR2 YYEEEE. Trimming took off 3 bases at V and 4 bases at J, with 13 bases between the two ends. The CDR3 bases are TGTGCCAGCAGCTACCCCGGGACACGAGAGACCCAGTACTTC. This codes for CASSYPGTRETQYF.

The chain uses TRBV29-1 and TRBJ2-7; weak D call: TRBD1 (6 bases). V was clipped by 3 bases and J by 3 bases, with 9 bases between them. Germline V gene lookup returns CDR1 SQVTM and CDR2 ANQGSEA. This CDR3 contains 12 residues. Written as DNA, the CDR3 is TGCAGCGTTGACTTGACAGGCTACGAGCAGTACTTC. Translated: CSVDLTGYEQYF.

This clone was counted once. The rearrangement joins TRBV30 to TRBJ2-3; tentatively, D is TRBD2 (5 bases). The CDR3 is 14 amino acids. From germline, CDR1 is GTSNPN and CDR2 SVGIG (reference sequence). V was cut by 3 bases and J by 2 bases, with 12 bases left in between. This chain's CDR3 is CAWRLSGSTDTQYF. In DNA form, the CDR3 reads TGTGCCTGGAGGCTAAGCGGTTCCACAGATACGCAGTATTTT.

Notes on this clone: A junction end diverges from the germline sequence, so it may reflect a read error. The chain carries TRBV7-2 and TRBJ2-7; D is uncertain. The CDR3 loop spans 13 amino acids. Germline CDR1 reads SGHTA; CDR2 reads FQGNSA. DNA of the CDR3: TGTGCCAGCAGCTTAGAGGGCCACTCCGGTCTCAAATTC. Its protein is CASSLEGHSGLKF.

The chain's CDR3 is CASSQDLSSGSTDTQYF. In DNA form, the CDR3 reads TGCGCCAGCAGCCAAGATCTGTCTAGCGGGAGCACAGATACGCAGTATTTT. The chain has TRBV4-3 and TRBJ2-3, with 8 nucleotides matching TRBD2. Germline V gives CDR1 LGHNA, CDR2 YSLEER. V shed 0 bases, J shed 0 bases, and the junction held 5 bases outside the gene matches. The CDR3 spans 17 residues.

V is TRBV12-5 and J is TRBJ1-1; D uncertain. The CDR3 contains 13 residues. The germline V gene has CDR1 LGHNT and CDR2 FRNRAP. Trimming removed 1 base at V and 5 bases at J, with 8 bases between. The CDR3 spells CASGLEPGTEAFF. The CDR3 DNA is TGTGCTAGTGGTTTGGAGCCCGGGACTGAAGCTTTCTTT.

CDR3 nucleotide sequence: TGTGCCACGAGGGGGAGGTCTGAAGCTTTCTTT. This sequence encodes CATRGRSEAFF. The chain recombines TRBV19 with TRBJ1-1, with D perhaps TRBD1 (6 bases). The CDR3 sequence is 11 residues long. V gave up 10 bases and J gave up 6 bases, with 12 bases separating them. The V gene's germline CDR1 is LNHDA and CDR2 SQIVND (reference sequence). The full variable domain, its missing parts supplied by reference TRBV19 and TRBJ1-1, is DGGITQSPKYLFRKEGQNVTLSCEQNLNHDAMYWYRQDPGQGLRLIYYSQIVNDFQKGDIAEGYSVSREKKESFPLTVTSAQKNPTAFYLCATRGRSEAFFGQGTRLTVV.

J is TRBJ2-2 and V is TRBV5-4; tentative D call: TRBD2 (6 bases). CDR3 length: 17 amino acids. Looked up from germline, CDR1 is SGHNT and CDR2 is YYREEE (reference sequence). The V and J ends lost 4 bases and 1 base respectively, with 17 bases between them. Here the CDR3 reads CASSPGSGVMNTGELFF. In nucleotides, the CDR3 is TGTGCCAGCAGCCCGGGATCGGGGGTCATGAACACCGGGGAGCTGTTTTTT.

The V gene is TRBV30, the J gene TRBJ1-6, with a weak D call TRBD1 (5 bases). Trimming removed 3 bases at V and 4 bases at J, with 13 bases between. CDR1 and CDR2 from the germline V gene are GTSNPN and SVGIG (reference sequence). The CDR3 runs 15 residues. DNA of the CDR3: TGTGCCTGGAGCGGGTTTGGGGGTTATAATTCACCCCTCCACTTT. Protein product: CAWSGFGGYNSPLHF.

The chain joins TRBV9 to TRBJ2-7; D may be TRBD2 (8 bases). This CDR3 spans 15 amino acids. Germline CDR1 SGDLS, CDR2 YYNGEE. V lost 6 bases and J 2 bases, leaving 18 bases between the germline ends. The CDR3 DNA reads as TGTGCCAGCACCCCGGGGGGGACAGTTCCCTACGAGCAGTACTTC. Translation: CASTPGGTVPYEQYF. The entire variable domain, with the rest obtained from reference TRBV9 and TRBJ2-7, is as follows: DSGVTQTPKHLITATGQRVTLRCSPRSGDLSVYWYQQSLDQGLQFLIQYYNGEERAKGNILERFSAQQFPDLHSELNLSSLELGDSALYFCASTPGGTVPYEQYFGPGTRLTVT.

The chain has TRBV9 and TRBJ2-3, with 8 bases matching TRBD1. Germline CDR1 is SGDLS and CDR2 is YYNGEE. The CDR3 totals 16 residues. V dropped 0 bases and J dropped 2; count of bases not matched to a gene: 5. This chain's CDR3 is CASSVGGTGLTDTQYF. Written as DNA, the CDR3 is TGTGCCAGCAGCGTAGGAGGGACAGGTCTCACAGATACGCAGTATTTT.

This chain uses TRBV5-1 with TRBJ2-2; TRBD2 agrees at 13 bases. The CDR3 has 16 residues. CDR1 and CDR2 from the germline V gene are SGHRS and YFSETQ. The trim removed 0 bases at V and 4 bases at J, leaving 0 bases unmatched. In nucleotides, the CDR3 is TGCGCCAGCAGCTTGGGACTAGCGGGGGGCACCGGGGAGCTGTTTTTT. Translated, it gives CASSLGLAGGTGELFF.

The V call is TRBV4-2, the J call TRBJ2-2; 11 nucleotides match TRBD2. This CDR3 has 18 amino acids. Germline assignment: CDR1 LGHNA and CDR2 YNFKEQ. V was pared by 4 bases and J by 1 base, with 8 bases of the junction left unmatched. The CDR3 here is CASSRRGLADLNTGELFF. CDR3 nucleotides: TGTGCCAGCAGCCGGAGGGGACTAGCGGACCTGAACACCGGGGAGCTGTTTTTT.

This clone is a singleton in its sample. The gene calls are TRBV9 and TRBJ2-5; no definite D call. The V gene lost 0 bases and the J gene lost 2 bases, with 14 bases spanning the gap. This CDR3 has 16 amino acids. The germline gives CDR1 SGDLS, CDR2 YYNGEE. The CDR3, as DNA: TGTGCCAGCAGCGTAGGTGCGGCTAACACGCAAGAGACCCAGTACTTC. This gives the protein CASSVGAANTQETQYF.